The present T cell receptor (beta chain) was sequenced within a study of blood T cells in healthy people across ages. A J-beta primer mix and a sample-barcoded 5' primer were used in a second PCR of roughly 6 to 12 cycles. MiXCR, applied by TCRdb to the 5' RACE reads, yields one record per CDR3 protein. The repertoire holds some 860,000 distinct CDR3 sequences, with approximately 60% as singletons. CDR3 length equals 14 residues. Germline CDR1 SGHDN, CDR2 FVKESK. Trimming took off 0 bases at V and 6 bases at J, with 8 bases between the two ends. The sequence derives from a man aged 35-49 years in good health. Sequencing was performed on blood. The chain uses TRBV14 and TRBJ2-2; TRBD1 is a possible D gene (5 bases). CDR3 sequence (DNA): TGTGCCAGCAGCCAAGAACAGGCGGCCGGGGAGCTGTTTTTT. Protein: CASSQEQAAGELFF.